Listed below are T cell receptor beta chains from one sample, sequenced in a study of blood T cell repertoires in COVID-19. Generated by immunoSEQ multiplex PCR, the TCRdb table keeps only in-frame clones and is missing some. The sample yields some 190,000 clones, around 85% seen once. The source material was peripheral blood. The receptors derive from a man between 25 and 39 years old with acute or convalescent COVID-19. CDR3s include the opening cysteine and the closing phenylalanine or tryptophan. Each record gives: D gene, J gene, V gene, clone size, CDR3 DNA, CDR3 protein. The D gene is left open where the match is weak. Clone size appears in some rows only: once, few, many, or a class for an expanded clone.

>-|TRBJ1-2|TRBV30|-
TGTGCCTGGAGTGTACGAGGATATGGCTACACCTTC
CAWSVRGYGYTF
>TRBD2|TRBJ2-7|TRBV29-1|-
TGCAGCGTTGAAAACTGGGGCCTAGCGGGAGGTTACGAGCAGTACTTC
CSVENWGLAGGYEQYF
>TRBD1|TRBJ2-7|TRBV28|-
TGTGCCAGCAGTCGCGACAGGGGCCACGCATACGCCTCCGACTTTGGCGAGCAGTACTTC
CASSRDRGHAYASDFGEQYF
>TRBD2|TRBJ2-7|TRBV29-1|-
TGCAGCGTAGGAGGACTAGCGGGATACGAGCAGTACTTC
CSVGGLAGYEQYF
>TRBD1|TRBJ1-2|TRBV27|-
TGTGCCAGCTCCGCGGCGGGACAGGGGGTCCATGGCTACACCTTC
CASSAAGQGVHGYTF
>TRBD2|TRBJ2-3|TRBV4-2|-
TGTGCCAGCAGCCAGATGACTAGCGGGAGGGGGTCAGATACGCAGTATTTT
CASSQMTSGRGSDTQYF
>-|TRBJ2-2|TRBV21-1|-
TGTGCCAGCAGCAAAGTCAGCAGGGTAGAACCCGGGGAGCTGTTTTTT
CASSKVSRVEPGELFF
>-|TRBJ1-1|TRBV28|-
TGTGCCAGTGCTTCCCAGGGTTCGACGACTGAAGCTTTCTTT
CASASQGSTTEAFF
>-|TRBJ2-2|TRBV11-2|-
TGTGCCAGCAGCTTAGAACGGTTTACCGGGGAGCTGTTTTTT
CASSLERFTGELFF
>-|TRBJ1-2|TRBV12-3/TRBV12-4|-
TGTGCCAGCAGCTATCCCTACTATGGCTACACCTTC
CASSYPYYGYTF
>-|TRBJ2-1|TRBV29-1|-
TGCAGCGTTAGAGAGGGAGTGAGATCCTACAATGAGCAGTTCTTC
CSVREGVRSYNEQFF
>-|TRBJ2-7|TRBV5-6|few
TGTGCCAGCAGCTTTATGATGGCTTCCTACGAGCAGTACTTC
CASSFMMASYEQYF
>-|TRBJ1-2|TRBV5-1|-
TGCGCCAGCAGCTTGCAGGGGTCTTATGGCTACACCTTC
CASSLQGSYGYTF
>TRBD2|TRBJ2-5|TRBV4-2|-
TGTGCCAGCAGCCAACCGGGACTAGCAGAAGAGACCCAGTACTTC
CASSQPGLAEETQYF
>-|TRBJ1-5|TRBV6-1|once
TGTGCCAGCAGTGAATCCGGGGTTCAGCCCCAGCATTTT
CASSESGVQPQHF
>-|TRBJ1-6|TRBV19|-
TGTGCCAGTAGTTCGAATTCACCCCTCCACTTT
CASSSNSPLHF
>-|TRBJ2-7|TRBV28|-
TGTGCCAGCAGTTCGGGGGTCTACGAGCAGTACTTC
CASSSGVYEQYF
>-|TRBJ1-1|TRBV12-3/TRBV12-4|-
TGTGCCAGCAGTTTCTTGGACAGATCTGAAGCTTTCTTT
CASSFLDRSEAFF
>-|TRBJ1-1|TRBV15|once
TGTGCCACCTCCTGGCATCGGGCTGAAGCTTTCTTT
CATSWHRAEAFF
>-|TRBJ1-5|TRBV10-3|-
TGTGCCACGAAGGGGGAAGATCAGCCCCAGCATTTT
CATKGEDQPQHF
>TRBD1|TRBJ1-1|TRBV28|-
TGTGCCAGCAGTCCAGGGACAGGAGTTCGGAACACTGAAGCTTTCTTT
CASSPGTGVRNTEAFF
>-|TRBJ1-6|TRBV4-1|once
TGCGCCAGCAGCCAAGGGACAGCTCAATATTCACCCCTCCACTTT
CASSQGTAQYSPLHF
>TRBD2|TRBJ2-5|TRBV24-1|-
TGTGCCACCAGTGATGGCGGACTAGCGGGGCAAGAGACCCAGTACTTC
CATSDGGLAGQETQYF
>-|TRBJ1-5|TRBV5-8|-
TGTGCCAGCAGCTCCCGACAGAGTAGCAATCAGCCCCAGCATTTT
CASSSRQSSNQPQHF
>TRBD2|TRBJ2-1|TRBV6-4|-
TGTGCCAGCAGCCTAGCGGGGGTCAATGAGCAGTTCTTC
CASSLAGVNEQFF
>TRBD2|TRBJ2-1|TRBV7-9|-
TGTGCCAGCAGCTTAGGCGAAAGCGGGAGCAATGAGCAGTTCTTC
CASSLGESGSNEQFF
>TRBD2|TRBJ2-1|TRBV3-1/TRBV3-2|-
TGTGCCAGCAGCTTCCTTAGCGGGGGGGTGGATGAGCAGTTCTTC
CASSFLSGGVDEQFF
>-|TRBJ1-3|TRBV2|-
TGTGCCAGCAGTGAGGGAGTTCCTGGAAACACCATATATTTT
CASSEGVPGNTIYF
>-|TRBJ1-6|TRBV27|once
TGTGCCAGCAGCCAGGGGTGGGGTATATTACCCCTCCACTTT
CASSQGWGILPLHF
>-|TRBJ2-7|TRBV2|-
TGTGCCAGCAGGCCCGGACTACCAGTCGGGCAGTACTTC
CASRPGLPVGQYF
>-|TRBJ2-1|TRBV19|-
TGTGCCAGTAGTATAGGGCCAGCGGAGCAGTTCTTC
CASSIGPAEQFF
>TRBD1|TRBJ1-3|TRBV19|-
TGTGCCAGTTCGGCCGACAGGGACTTCTATACCATATATTTT
CASSADRDFYTIYF
>-|TRBJ1-2|TRBV29-1|-
TGCAGCGTTGAACCCCCGGGGAACTATGGCTACACCTTC
CSVEPPGNYGYTF
>TRBD1|TRBJ1-5|TRBV6-6|-
TGTGCCAGCAGTTCTGGACAGGGGGTGGCTCAGCCCCAGCATTTT
CASSSGQGVAQPQHF
>-|TRBJ1-1|TRBV6-5|-
TGTGCCAGCAGTTCATCCGGAGGCTCGAGCACTGAAGCTTTCTTT
CASSSSGGSSTEAFF
>TRBD1|TRBJ1-1|TRBV4-1|-
TGCGCCAGCACGCCGGGACAGGGGATTTTCTTTACAGGAGCTTTCTTT
CASTPGQGIFFTGAFF
>TRBD2|TRBJ2-5|TRBV20-1|-
TGCAGTGCTAGTGGTGCACGAACTAGCGGGAGGCGTCAAGAGACCCAGTACTTC
CSASGARTSGRRQETQYF
>TRBD1|TRBJ1-1|TRBV19|few
TGTGCCAGTAGTATAGATCAGGGGGCGGGCACTGAAGCTTTCTTT
CASSIDQGAGTEAFF
>TRBD2|TRBJ2-3|TRBV9|-
TGTGCCAGCAGCGTATCCTGGACTAGCGGTAGCACAGATACGCAGTATTTT
CASSVSWTSGSTDTQYF
>TRBD1|TRBJ1-5|TRBV6-5|-
TGTGCCAGCAATAGGGACAGTAGCAATCAGCCCCAGCATTTT
CASNRDSSNQPQHF
>-|TRBJ1-2|TRBV5-1|few
TGCGCCTGCCGACAGAACTCCTATGGCTACACCTTC
CACRQNSYGYTF
>-|TRBJ1-2|TRBV28|-
TGTGCCAGCAGTCCGACAGATCGCTATGGCTACACCTTC
CASSPTDRYGYTF
>TRBD1|TRBJ1-3|TRBV30|-
TGTGCCTGGAACTACAGGGGTTACACCATATATTTT
CAWNYRGYTIYF
>-|TRBJ1-2|TRBV5-5|-
TGTGCCAGCAGCACAGGACAAAACTATGGCTACACCTTC
CASSTGQNYGYTF
>TRBD1|TRBJ1-5|TRBV4-2|-
TGTGCCAGCAGCCTCGGACAGGGGGTAAGTGAGCCCCAGCATTTT
CASSLGQGVSEPQHF
>TRBD1|TRBJ1-1|TRBV7-9|-
TGTGCCAGCAGCTTAATAGGGGGCCTCACTGAAGCTTTCTTT
CASSLIGGLTEAFF
>TRBD1|TRBJ1-1|TRBV6-5|-
TGTGCCAGCAGCGCATCGGGACAGAGGAACACTGAAGCTTTCTTT
CASSASGQRNTEAFF
>-|TRBJ2-5|TRBV5-5|-
TGTGCCAGCAGCTTCCCGGGAGCTAGAGAGACCCAGTACTTC
CASSFPGARETQYF
>-|TRBJ1-1|TRBV7-8|-
TGTGCCAGCAGTTCTTTCAGTCGGGGGATGAACACTGAAGCTTTCTTT
CASSSFSRGMNTEAFF
>TRBD1|TRBJ2-1|TRBV5-1|-
TGCGCCAGCCGGGGACAGCAAAACAATGAGCAGTTCTTC
CASRGQQNNEQFF
>TRBD1|TRBJ1-5|TRBV6-4|once
TGTGCCAGCACGACAGGGGGGAAGTTCTTCTATCAGCCCCAGCATTTT
CASTTGGKFFYQPQHF
>-|TRBJ1-6|TRBV28|-
TGTGCCAGCAGTTTAGCGGCCAGGACCCTAGGGGCACCCCTCCACTTT
CASSLAARTLGAPLHF
>-|TRBJ2-6|TRBV9|-
TGTGCCAGCAGCCCTACCAGGGGTTCCGGGGCCAACGTCCTGACTTTC
CASSPTRGSGANVLTF